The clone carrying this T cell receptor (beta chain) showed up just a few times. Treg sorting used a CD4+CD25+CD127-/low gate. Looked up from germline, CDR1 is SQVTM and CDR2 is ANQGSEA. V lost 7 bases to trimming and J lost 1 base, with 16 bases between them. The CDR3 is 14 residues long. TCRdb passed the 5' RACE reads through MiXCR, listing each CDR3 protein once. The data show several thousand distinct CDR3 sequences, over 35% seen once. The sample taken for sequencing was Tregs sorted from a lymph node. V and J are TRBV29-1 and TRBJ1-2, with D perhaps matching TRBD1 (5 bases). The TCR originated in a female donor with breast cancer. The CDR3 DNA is TGCAGCGCCTCCCGGGACGGAATTAACTATGGCTACACCTTC. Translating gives CSASRDGINYGYTF.